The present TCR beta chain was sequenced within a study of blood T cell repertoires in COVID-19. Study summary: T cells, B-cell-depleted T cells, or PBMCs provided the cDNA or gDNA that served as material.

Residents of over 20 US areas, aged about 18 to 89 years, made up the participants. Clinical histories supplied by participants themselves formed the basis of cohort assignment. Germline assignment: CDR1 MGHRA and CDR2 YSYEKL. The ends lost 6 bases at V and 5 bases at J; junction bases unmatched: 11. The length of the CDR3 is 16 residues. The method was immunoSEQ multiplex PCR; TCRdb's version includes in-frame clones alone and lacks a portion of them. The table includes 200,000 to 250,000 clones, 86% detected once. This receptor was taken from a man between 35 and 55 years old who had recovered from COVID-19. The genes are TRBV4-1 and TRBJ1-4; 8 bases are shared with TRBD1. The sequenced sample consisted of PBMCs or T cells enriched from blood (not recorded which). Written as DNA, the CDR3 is TGCGCCAGCAGAGGCGGACAGGGTAAAAGGAATGAAAAACTGTTTTTT. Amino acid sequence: CASRGGQGKRNEKLFF.